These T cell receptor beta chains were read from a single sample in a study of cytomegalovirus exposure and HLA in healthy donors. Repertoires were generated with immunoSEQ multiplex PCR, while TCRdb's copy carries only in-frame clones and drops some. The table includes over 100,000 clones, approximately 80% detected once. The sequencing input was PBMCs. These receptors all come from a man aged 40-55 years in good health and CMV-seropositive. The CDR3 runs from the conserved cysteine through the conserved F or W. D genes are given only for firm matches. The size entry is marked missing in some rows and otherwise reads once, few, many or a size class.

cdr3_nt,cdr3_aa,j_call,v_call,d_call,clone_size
TGTGCCAGCAGTTACGGGGGGAGGGGGACAGGGAACGGCTACACCTTC,CASSYGGRGTGNGYTF,TRBJ1-2,TRBV6-5,TRBD1,once
TGTGCCAGCAGCTTCGGGACAGGGAATCAGGCCGAGACCCAGTACTTC,CASSFGTGNQAETQYF,TRBJ2-5,TRBV13,TRBD1,few
TGTGCCAGCAGTTTAGGGGGGGACTATGGCTACACCTTC,CASSLGGDYGYTF,TRBJ1-2,TRBV27,-,-
TGTGCCAGCAGCGTAGGGGGAGAATCTGAAGCTTTCTTT,CASSVGGESEAFF,TRBJ1-1,TRBV9,-,-
TGTGCCAGCTTTCGGGGGCAGGGGGGATATAGCAATCAGCCCCAGCATTTT,CASFRGQGGYSNQPQHF,TRBJ1-5,TRBV28,TRBD1,-
TGTGCCAGCAGCCAATTAAGGGGAAGAGCTGAAGCTTTCTTT,CASSQLRGRAEAFF,TRBJ1-1,TRBV7-2,-,once
TGTGCCAGCAGCAGACAGGGGGAAGCTAATGAAAAACTGTTTTTT,CASSRQGEANEKLFF,TRBJ1-4,TRBV28,TRBD1,-
TGTGCCAGCTCATTCTCCACAGCAACTAATGAAAAACTGTTTTTT,CASSFSTATNEKLFF,TRBJ1-4,TRBV18,-,-
TGCGCCAGCAGCTTATCTGGCAGCTCCTACGAGCAGTACTTC,CASSLSGSSYEQYF,TRBJ2-7,TRBV5-1,-,-
TGTGCCAGCAGGGAGGACAGGAGATATAATTCACCCCTCCACTTT,CASREDRRYNSPLHF,TRBJ1-6,TRBV6-5,TRBD1,-
TGTGCCAGCTCACCTCTGGGGGAGGAGGGCTACACCTTC,CASSPLGEEGYTF,TRBJ1-2,TRBV18,-,-
TGTGCCAGTAGTGAGGGGGCACAGTCCTCCTATGGCTACACCTTC,CASSEGAQSSYGYTF,TRBJ1-2,TRBV19,TRBD1,-
TGTGCCAGCTCCCGACTGATTTCCTACGAGCAGTACTTC,CASSRLISYEQYF,TRBJ2-7,TRBV18,-,-
TGCGCCAGCAGCCTGAAGGGGGATCAGCCCCAGCATTTT,CASSLKGDQPQHF,TRBJ1-5,TRBV5-1,-,-
TGCGCCAGCAGCCAAATAGCGGATACGCAGTATTTT,CASSQIADTQYF,TRBJ2-3,TRBV4-1,-,-
TGTGCCAGCAGTTTATCTTTGAGGGGGCGAAGCTCTGGAAACACCATATATTTT,CASSLSLRGRSSGNTIYF,TRBJ1-3,TRBV28,TRBD1,-
TGTGCCAGCAGAACTATGGCGGGATCGGAGCCGACCCTCCACTTT,CASRTMAGSEPTLHF,TRBJ1-6,TRBV19,-,once
TGTGCCAGCACCAGGACTAGCGGGGGCCTCGCGAACACCGGGGAGCTGTTTTTT,CASTRTSGGLANTGELFF,TRBJ2-2,TRBV7-2,TRBD2,-